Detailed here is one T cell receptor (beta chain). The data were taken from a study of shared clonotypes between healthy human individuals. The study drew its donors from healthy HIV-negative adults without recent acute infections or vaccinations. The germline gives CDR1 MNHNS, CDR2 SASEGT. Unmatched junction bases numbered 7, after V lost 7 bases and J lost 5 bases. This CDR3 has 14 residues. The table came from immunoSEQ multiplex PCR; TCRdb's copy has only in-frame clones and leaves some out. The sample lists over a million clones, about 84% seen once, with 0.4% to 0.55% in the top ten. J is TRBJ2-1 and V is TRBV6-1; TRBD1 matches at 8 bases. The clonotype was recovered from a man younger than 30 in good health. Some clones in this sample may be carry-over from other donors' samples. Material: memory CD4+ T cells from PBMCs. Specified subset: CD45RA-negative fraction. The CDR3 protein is CASNRGTGDNEQFF. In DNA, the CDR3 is TGTGCCAGCAACAGAGGGACAGGAGACAATGAGCAGTTCTTC.